This T cell receptor (beta chain) was captured by sequencing in a study of blood T cells in healthy people across ages. CDR1 SNHLY and CDR2 FYNNEI come from the germline V gene. The ends were cut back, 6 bases at V and 4 bases at J, with 19 bases in the middle. The CDR3 has 16 amino acids. Comment on this clonotype: Its target is unknown.

A sample-barcoded 5' primer and a J-beta primer mix were used in a second PCR of about 7 to 12 cycles. Tags on each cDNA molecule came from a template-switch adaptor with 12 random nucleotides. TCRdb analysed the 5' RACE reads with MiXCR anew, one entry per CDR3 protein. The table has 1.5 million to 2 million distinct CDR3 sequences, under 30% seen once; the top ten hold 7.7%. General study points: Across the age range, TCR beta diversity per million T cells fell in a roughly linear way.

The chain has TRBV2 and TRBJ2-4; D not resolved. This clonotype was sampled from a woman aged 30 to 39 in good health. Sequencing input: blood. The CDR3 region is CASSHYVSGGKNIQYF. In DNA form, the CDR3 reads TGTGCCAGCAGCCACTACGTCTCCGGTGGAAAAAACATTCAGTACTTC. The full variable domain, completed using reference TRBV2 and TRBJ2-4, is EPEVTQTPSHQVTQMGQEVILRCVPISNHLYFYWYRQILGQKVEFLVSFYNNEISEKSEIFDDQFSVERPDGSNFTLKIRSTKLEDSAMYFCASSHYVSGGKNIQYFGAGTRLSVL.